This is a list of T cell receptor beta chains from one sample in a study of blood T cell repertoires in COVID-19. Some clones are missing from TCRdb's copy, which holds only in-frame ones; the method was immunoSEQ multiplex PCR. The table lists about 130,000 clones, around four fifths of them singletons. Material: peripheral blood. Receptor source: a human donor in a cohort sampled during active COVID-19. CDR3s include the opening cysteine and the closing phenylalanine or tryptophan. The D gene is left open where the match is weak. Clone sizes are given selectively: once, few, many, or a class where the clone is expanded.

TRBV6-5	.	.	TRBJ2-7	CASSYSHTGSALVQYF
TRBV10-3	once	TRBD1	TRBJ1-1	CAISGVTGGNTEAFF
TRBV11-3	.	TRBD1	TRBJ2-1	CASSLDYRGSGNEQFF
TRBV7-8	.	TRBD1	TRBJ1-2	CASSLGGGWTGYTF
TRBV4-2	.	.	TRBJ2-3	CASSQGPESTDTQYF
TRBV3-1/TRBV3-2	.	TRBD1	TRBJ2-2	CASSRPLGQVANTGELFF
TRBV5-1	.	.	TRBJ2-7	CASSLDGRGGPYEQYF
TRBV10-3	.	TRBD2	TRBJ2-7	CAISGHSGGPYEQYF
TRBV7-8	.	.	TRBJ1-1	CASSSQQGTEAFF
TRBV30	.	.	TRBJ2-5	CAWSVQQETQYF
TRBV5-1	.	.	TRBJ1-6	CASSFGQGSSPLHF
TRBV5-1	.	TRBD1	TRBJ2-7	CASNPGTGSYEQYF
TRBV7-9	.	TRBD1	TRBJ2-5	CASSPGRGRKTQYF
TRBV6-1	.	.	TRBJ1-2	CASSEIRGGGRGYTF
TRBV7-2	.	TRBD1	TRBJ1-2	CASSLAYRGFVDGYTF
TRBV5-4	.	.	TRBJ2-3	CASSLAADTQYF
TRBV9	.	.	TRBJ1-5	CASSVGRDQPQHF
TRBV3-1/TRBV3-2	.	TRBD1	TRBJ2-7	CASSYFGQDEQYF
TRBV2	.	.	TRBJ1-5	CASSGPDWQPQHF
TRBV3-1/TRBV3-2	.	.	TRBJ1-1	CASSQASEGPNTEAFF
TRBV30	once	TRBD1	TRBJ2-7	CAWKTGYYEQYF
TRBV20-1	many	TRBD2	TRBJ2-7	CSASSPAGGVEQYF